This is a list of T cell receptor beta chains from one sample in a study of monozygotic twins with inflammatory bowel disease. TCRdb reanalyzed the 5' RACE reads, giving one entry per CDR3 protein sequence and no DNA. Here the sample table reports fewer than 350,000 distinct CDR3 sequences. Specimen: blood. The receptor source for this set is a human donor with ulcerative colitis or Crohn's disease, or a healthy co-twin of an affected twin (not recorded which). CDR3s include the opening cysteine and the closing phenylalanine or tryptophan. Each record gives: J gene, V gene, CDR3 protein.

TRBJ1-5 TRBV28 CASSPRTIQPQHF
TRBJ2-7 TRBV28 CASSLRDRSHEQYF
TRBJ1-3 TRBV5-1 CASSHGGGNTIYF
TRBJ2-3 TRBV7-2 CASPRGGSSDRADTQYF
TRBJ2-3 TRBV6-5 CASSYYRTDTQYF
TRBJ2-1 TRBV5-1 CASSPALPGLAGPSSYNEQFF
TRBJ2-2 TRBV6-2/TRBV6-3 CASTPRGETGELFF
TRBJ2-7 TRBV20-1 CSASLEAYEQYF
TRBJ2-3 TRBV5-1 CASSSYERSTDTQYF
TRBJ2-1 TRBV19 CASRTGTGKIEEQFF
TRBJ1-6 TRBV10-3 CASRTGLTSPLHF
TRBJ1-2 TRBV24-1 CATSDAKGRGGGYTF
TRBJ1-3 TRBV11-2 CASSNRDRAGNTIYF
TRBJ2-7 TRBV5-1 CASSLVSAALYEQYF
TRBJ1-2 TRBV20-1 CSAGTGGPYGYTF
TRBJ2-1 TRBV12-3/TRBV12-4 CASTLRLAGREQFF
TRBJ2-4 TRBV20-1 CSARDLELAKNIQYF
TRBJ2-1 TRBV14 CASSHRAGLAGLNEQFF
TRBJ1-1 TRBV11-2 CASSKKGQGGDTEAFF
TRBJ1-5 TRBV20-1 CSARPPGRSNQPQHF
TRBJ2-7 TRBV4-1 CASSQGPEESYEQYF
TRBJ2-5 TRBV20-1 CSAPRDRVATQYF
TRBJ1-1 TRBV29-1 CSVEVLKMDSRRAFF
TRBJ2-2 TRBV12-3/TRBV12-4 CASKVTSTGELFF
TRBJ2-3 TRBV24-1 CATSDSRTDGSRGTQYF
TRBJ2-2 TRBV6-1 CASRWGRENTGELFF
TRBJ2-7 TRBV20-1 CSARRTSGFSYEQYF
TRBJ2-1 TRBV28 CASSLSLRTSGAHNEQFF
TRBJ2-7 TRBV6-5 CASSYSKWGGHEQYF
TRBJ2-1 TRBV7-9 CASSLDRGWGYNEQFF
TRBJ1-3 TRBV5-1 CASSLPSSGNTIYF